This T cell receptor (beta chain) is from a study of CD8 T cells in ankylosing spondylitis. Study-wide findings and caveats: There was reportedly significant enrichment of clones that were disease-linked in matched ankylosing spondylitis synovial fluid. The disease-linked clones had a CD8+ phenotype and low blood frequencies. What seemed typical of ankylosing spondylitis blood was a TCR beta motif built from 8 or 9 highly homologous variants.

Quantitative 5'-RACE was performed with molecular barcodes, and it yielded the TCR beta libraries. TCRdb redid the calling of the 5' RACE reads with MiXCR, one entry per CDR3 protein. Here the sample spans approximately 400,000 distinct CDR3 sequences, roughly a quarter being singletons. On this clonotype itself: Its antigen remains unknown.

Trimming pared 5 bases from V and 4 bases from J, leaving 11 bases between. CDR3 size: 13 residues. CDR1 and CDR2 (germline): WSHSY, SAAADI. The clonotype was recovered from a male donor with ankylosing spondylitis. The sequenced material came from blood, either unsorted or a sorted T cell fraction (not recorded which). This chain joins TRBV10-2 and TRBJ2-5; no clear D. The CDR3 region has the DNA TGCGCCAGCAGTACCGTCCTGGGAGAGACCCAGTACTTC. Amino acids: CASSTVLGETQYF.